This record covers a single T cell receptor (beta chain). In germline, CDR1 is LGHDT, CDR2 YNNKEL (reference sequence). The length of the CDR3 is 16 residues. V lost 1 base and J lost 1, with 11 bases in between. Assay: immunoSEQ multiplex PCR; the TCRdb copy retains only in-frame clones and omits some. The sample includes roughly 250,000 clones, approximately 80% of them seen just once. The data originate from a study of blood T cell repertoires in COVID-19. Across the whole study: Acute-phase and convalescent COVID-19 samples originated in the United States, Italy and Spain. Sample material is recorded as cDNA or gDNA derived from T cells, B-cell-depleted T cells, or PBMCs.

The clonotype was recovered from a woman in her 50s with acute or convalescent COVID-19. The V gene is TRBV3-1 (or the pseudogene TRBV3-2), the J gene TRBJ1-3, with D tentatively TRBD1 (5 bases). Sequenced sample: peripheral blood. The CDR3 loop is CASSQGSGVSGNTIYF. CDR3 sequence (DNA): TGTGCCAGCAGCCAAGGGTCGGGGGTATCTGGAAACACCATATATTTT.